A selection of T cell receptor beta chains follows, all from one sample in a study of cytomegalovirus exposure and HLA in healthy donors. The protocol was immunoSEQ multiplex PCR, while the TCRdb copy is restricted to in-frame clones and leaves out a portion. The data contain about 360,000 clones, 80% to 90% of them singletons. Sequenced input: PBMCs. Receptor source: a woman aged 18-30 years in good health and CMV-seronegative. CDR3s include the opening cysteine and the closing phenylalanine or tryptophan. The D gene is left open where the match is weak. Clone size is stated in some rows and not others, as once, few, many or a class when expanded.

abundance,j_gene,v_gene,d_gene,CDR3aa,CDR3nt
NA,TRBJ2-3,TRBV6-1,NA,CASSVQRSTDTQYF,TGTGCCAGCAGTGTACAGCGGAGCACAGATACGCAGTATTTT
NA,TRBJ2-1,TRBV18,NA,CASSPTSTGEPYNEQFF,TGTGCCAGCTCACCAACTTCGACGGGAGAACCTTACAATGAGCAGTTCTTC
many,TRBJ1-2,TRBV5-1,TRBD1,CASSLLATGAGYTF,TGCGCCAGCAGCTTACTCGCCACAGGGGCTGGCTACACCTTC
once,TRBJ2-2,TRBV4-1,TRBD2,CASSQGRAGLDTGELFF,TGCGCCAGCAGCCAAGGAAGAGCGGGATTAGACACCGGGGAGCTGTTTTTT
once,TRBJ2-3,TRBV27,NA,CASSGLRNTDTQYF,TGTGCCAGCAGCGGACTTCGGAACACAGATACGCAGTATTTT
NA,TRBJ2-3,TRBV4-2,NA,CASSQGRGQNTQYF,TGTGCCAGCAGCCAAGGCAGGGGTCAAAATACGCAGTATTTT
NA,TRBJ2-7,TRBV6-1,NA,CASSVSSYEQYF,TGTGCCAGCAGTGTGAGCTCCTACGAGCAGTACTTC
NA,TRBJ2-7,TRBV11-2,NA,CASSLDPGPYEQYF,TGTGCCAGCAGCTTAGATCCAGGGCCCTACGAGCAGTACTTC
NA,TRBJ1-5,TRBV6-1,NA,CASSGRGEGNQPQHF,TGTGCCAGCAGTGGCAGGGGAGAGGGCAATCAGCCCCAGCATTTT
NA,TRBJ2-7,TRBV5-4,NA,CASSHGQTYEQYF,TGTGCCAGCAGCCATGGACAGACCTACGAGCAGTACTTC
once,TRBJ2-5,TRBV28,NA,CASSLPYLQETQYF,TGTGCCAGCAGTTTACCGTATCTCCAAGAGACCCAGTACTTC
NA,TRBJ2-7,TRBV28,TRBD1,CASTDTGTGGYEQYF,TGTGCCAGCACTGATACCGGGACAGGGGGGTACGAGCAGTACTTC
NA,TRBJ2-2,TRBV2,NA,CASDKWVRANTGELFF,TGTGCCAGCGATAAATGGGTCAGGGCGAACACCGGGGAGCTGTTTTTT
NA,TRBJ2-3,TRBV6-6,TRBD2,CASSTLAGNTDTQYF,TGTGCCAGCAGTACGCTAGCGGGGAACACAGATACGCAGTATTTT
NA,TRBJ1-5,TRBV30,TRBD1,CAWSVQGAGQPQHF,TGTGCCTGGAGTGTACAGGGGGCTGGGCAGCCCCAGCATTTT
few,TRBJ1-2,TRBV29-1,NA,CSVERGYGYTF,TGCAGCGTTGAACGGGGGTATGGCTACACCTTC
NA,TRBJ2-7,TRBV9,TRBD1,CASSALGQGSEQYF,TGTGCCAGCAGCGCGCTCGGACAGGGAAGCGAGCAGTACTTC
once,TRBJ1-2,TRBV6-5,NA,CASTMFYGYTF,TGTGCCAGCACCATGTTCTATGGCTACACCTTC
NA,TRBJ2-7,TRBV14,NA,CASSQDLQGTYEQYF,TGTGCCAGCAGCCAAGATCTTCAGGGAACCTACGAGCAGTACTTC
once,TRBJ1-2,TRBV2,NA,CASRVGGRNYGYTF,TGTGCCAGCAGAGTGGGGGGGCGCAACTATGGCTACACCTTC
NA,TRBJ2-6,TRBV28,NA,CASSLWARSGANVLTF,TGTGCCAGCAGTTTGTGGGCACGTTCTGGGGCCAACGTCCTGACTTTC
once,TRBJ1-2,TRBV27,TRBD1,CASSRSWTGAQHGYTF,TGTGCCAGCAGTCGGAGTTGGACAGGGGCCCAACATGGCTACACCTTC
NA,TRBJ2-7,TRBV27,NA,CASSLGGTHYEQYF,TGTGCCAGCAGTTTAGGGGGGACCCACTACGAGCAGTACTTC
NA,TRBJ1-1,TRBV7-6,NA,CASSLDKNTEAFF,TGTGCCAGCAGCTTAGACAAAAACACTGAAGCTTTCTTT
NA,TRBJ2-7,TRBV5-4,NA,CASSRDYSYEQYF,TGTGCCAGCAGTCGCGACTACTCCTACGAGCAGTACTTC
NA,TRBJ1-2,TRBV30,TRBD1,CAWRPTGSGYTF,TGTGCCTGGAGACCGACAGGGAGTGGCTACACCTTC
NA,TRBJ1-5,TRBV27,NA,CASRLGRNQPQHF,TGTGCCAGCAGACTAGGGCGGAATCAGCCCCAGCATTTT
NA,TRBJ2-2,TRBV28,TRBD1,CASRTGGPGELFF,TGTGCCAGCAGGACAGGGGGGCCCGGGGAGCTGTTTTTT
NA,TRBJ2-7,TRBV7-8,NA,CASSFGFYEQYF,TGTGCCAGCAGCTTCGGGTTCTACGAGCAGTACTTC
NA,TRBJ1-1,TRBV4-2,NA,CASSQEAGQRTEAFF,TGTGCCAGCAGCCAAGAAGCAGGGCAACGGACTGAAGCTTTCTTT
NA,TRBJ2-1,TRBV4-1,TRBD1,CASTPGQGMDEQFF,TGCGCCAGCACTCCGGGACAGGGTATGGATGAGCAGTTCTTC
NA,TRBJ2-1,TRBV6-4,TRBD2,CASSEGLADYNEQFF,TGTGCCAGCAGTGAGGGACTAGCGGACTACAATGAGCAGTTCTTC
NA,TRBJ1-1,TRBV4-2,NA,CASSPTPVNTEAFF,TGTGCCAGCAGCCCCACCCCGGTGAACACTGAAGCTTTCTTT
NA,TRBJ1-1,TRBV18,TRBD1,CASSPSTGGTEAFF,TGTGCCAGCTCACCTTCGACAGGGGGCACTGAAGCTTTCTTT
NA,TRBJ2-7,TRBV28,TRBD1,CASSLTGGWNEQYF,TGTGCCAGCAGCCTCACAGGGGGTTGGAACGAGCAGTACTTC
once,TRBJ1-5,TRBV28,NA,CASSLWTGRDNQPQHF,TGTGCCAGCAGTTTATGGACAGGTAGGGACAATCAGCCCCAGCATTTT
NA,TRBJ2-2,TRBV28,TRBD2,CASVSGGGAGELFF,TGTGCCAGCGTTAGCGGGGGAGGGGCCGGGGAGCTGTTTTTT
NA,TRBJ2-1,TRBV2,NA,CASSWDTNEQFF,TGTGCCAGCTCCTGGGACACCAATGAGCAGTTCTTC
NA,TRBJ1-5,TRBV4-1,NA,CASSQGRTRGHNQPQHF,TGCGCCAGCAGCCAAGGGCGGACACGTGGCCACAATCAGCCCCAGCATTTT
NA,TRBJ2-7,TRBV5-8,NA,CASSLYRATTKNEQYF,TGTGCCAGCAGCCTGTACAGAGCCACCACCAAGAACGAGCAGTACTTC
NA,TRBJ2-2,TRBV5-4,TRBD2,CASSVGTSDTGELFF,TGTGCCAGCAGCGTCGGGACTAGCGACACCGGGGAGCTGTTTTTT
NA,TRBJ1-1,TRBV19,NA,CASSSTGGWDTEAFF,TGTGCCAGTAGTTCCACTGGGGGCTGGGACACTGAAGCTTTCTTT
NA,TRBJ2-7,TRBV30,NA,CAWSRTGRGQEQYF,TGTGCCTGGAGCCGGACAGGGAGGGGGCAAGAGCAGTACTTC
NA,TRBJ2-7,TRBV2,NA,CASTDGGSYEQYF,TGTGCCAGCACCGACGGCGGCTCCTACGAGCAGTACTTC
few,TRBJ2-1,TRBV9,TRBD2,CASTGTSGRTYEQFF,TGTGCCAGCACCGGGACTAGCGGGAGGACGTATGAGCAGTTCTTC
NA,TRBJ2-7,TRBV27,NA,CASSRHAGGEQYF,TGTGCCAGCAGTCGGCATGCCGGAGGCGAGCAGTACTTC
NA,TRBJ1-4,TRBV7-9,NA,CASSLGRELEKLFF,TGTGCCAGCAGCTTAGGGCGGGAATTGGAGAAACTGTTTTTT
many,TRBJ2-3,TRBV2,TRBD2,CARGGLAGGPNPSDTQYF,TGTGCCAGGGGTGGACTAGCGGGAGGGCCAAATCCTTCAGATACGCAGTATTTT